This entry lists 15 T cell receptor beta chains sequenced from one sample in a study of shared clonotypes between healthy human individuals. Assay used: immunoSEQ multiplex PCR; TCRdb lists only in-frame clones, some missing. The sample has over a million clones; more than 75% are singletons. Sequences were obtained from memory CD4+ T cells from PBMCs. Subset: CD45RA-negative fraction. The receptor set was obtained from a man between 18 and 35 years old in good health. Some clones in this sample may be carry-over from other donors' samples.

Concerning this clone itself: A much larger clone lies one base from this, so it may be a read error. The genes are TRBV5-1 and TRBJ2-7, with D perhaps TRBD1 (6 bases). CDR1 is SGHRS, CDR2 YFSETQ, per germline. The CDR3 length is 13 residues. The CDR3 nucleotides read TGCGCCAGCAGCGAACGGACAGAATACGAGCAGCACTTC. It yields the protein CASSERTEYEQHF. The whole variable domain, remainder taken from reference TRBV5-1 and TRBJ2-7, is KAGVTQTPRYLIKTRGQQVTLSCSPISGHRSVSWYQQTPGQGLQFLFEYFSETQRNKGNFPGRFSGRQFSNSRSEMNVSTLELGDSALYLCASSERTEYEQHFGPGTRLTVT.

V and J are TRBV5-1 and TRBJ2-1; D gene uncertain. This CDR3 comprises 14 residues. Trimming took off 4 bases at V and 6 bases at J, with 14 bases between the two ends. Germline CDR1 reads SGHRS; CDR2 reads YFSETQ. CDR3 in DNA: TGCGCCAGCAGCGATCCCAGACTCAGCAATGAGCAGTTCTTC. This gives the protein CASSDPRLSNEQFF.

The chain has TRBV7-8 and TRBJ1-2, with 9 bases that match TRBD1. The CDR3 sequence is 15 residues long. Per germline, CDR1 SGHVS and CDR2 FQNEAQ. V dropped 5 bases and J dropped 2; count of bases not matched to a gene: 6. The CDR3: CASSPRQGENYGYTF. Written as DNA, the CDR3 is TGTGCCAGCAGCCCACGACAGGGGGAAAACTATGGCTACACCTTC.

This clone occurred a few times. The chain recombines TRBV4-2 with TRBJ2-5; no firm D call. The tail of the sequence fits TRBJ2-7 better, so the J call may be wrong. The CDR3 covers 14 residues. Germline CDR1 reads LGHNA; CDR2 reads YNFKEQ. CDR3 protein: CASSQGPASYEQYF. The CDR3 nucleotides are TGTGCCAGCAGCCAAGGTCCGGCCTCCTACGAGCAGTACTTC.

The rearrangement uses TRBV7-2 and TRBJ1-2; D may be TRBD1 (5 bases). The V gene's germline CDR1 is SGHTA and CDR2 FQGNSA. This CDR3 is built from 14 residues. With 1 base removed from V and 8 bases from J, the gap between germline ends came to 14 bases. This CDR3 reads CASSLETGWWGYTF. The CDR3 coding sequence is TGTGCCAGCAGCTTAGAAACAGGCTGGTGGGGCTACACCTTC.

The chain combines TRBV7-9 with TRBJ1-4; the D is unclear. V lost 1 base and J lost 7, with 13 bases in between. The CDR3 is 15 amino acids. CDR1 is SEHNR, CDR2 FQNEAQ, per germline (reference sequence). CDR3 loop: CASSLGVSPSEKLFF. The CDR3 region has the DNA TGTGCCAGCAGCTTAGGGGTCAGCCCGTCTGAAAAACTGTTTTTT.

V is TRBV28 and J is TRBJ2-1; 11 bases map to TRBD2. The junction had 11 bases not matched to a gene; V was cut back by 6 bases and J by 7 bases. The germline V gene has CDR1 MDHEN and CDR2 SYDVKM. The CDR3 is 16 residues long. For the CDR3, the DNA is TGTGCCAGCAGCCCGCTAGGTAGCGGGAGGGCGAATGAGCAGTTCTTC. Protein sequence: CASSPLGSGRANEQFF.

Turning to this clone: A far larger clone is one nucleotide away, so this likely arose from a read error. V and J are TRBV7-2 and TRBJ2-7; TRBD2 agrees at 7 bases. CDR3 length: 13 residues. Germline trimming cut 5 bases from V and 0 bases from J; bases unmatched to any gene: 1. Germline V gives CDR1 SGHTA, CDR2 FQGNSA. Here the CDR3 reads CASSRDYSYEQYF. The CDR3 DNA reads as TGTGCCAGCAGCCGGGACTACTCCTACGAGCAGTACTTC.

The chain couples TRBV6-6 to TRBJ2-7; 7 bases are a match to TRBD2. The CDR3 sequence is 14 residues long. Trimming took 4 bases from V and 6 from J; bases not matched to a gene: 9. Germline-derived CDR1 and CDR2 are MNHNY and SVGAGI (reference sequence). The CDR3 region has the DNA TGTGCCAGCAGTTCCCAGACTAGCCCAAGCGAGCAGTACTTC. Translated, it gives CASSSQTSPSEQYF.

The chain links TRBV7-2 to TRBJ1-5, with TRBD1 matching over 8 bases. The length of the CDR3 is 13 residues. Germline trimming cut 4 bases from V and 7 bases from J; bases unmatched to any gene: 3. The germline V gene encodes CDR1 SGHTA and CDR2 FQGNSA. This chain's CDR3 is CASSSQGDQPQHF. As DNA, the CDR3 is TGTGCCAGCAGCTCACAGGGGGACCAGCCCCAGCATTTT.

This rearrangement joins TRBV12-5 to TRBJ1-2; TRBD1 might be the D (5 bases). CDR1 and CDR2 (germline): LGHNT, FRNRAP. The CDR3 runs to 17 residues. The V gene lost 0 bases and the J gene lost 0 bases, with 14 bases spanning the gap. The CDR3 here is CASGLVSRALANYGYTF. DNA of the CDR3: TGTGCTAGTGGTTTGGTGAGCAGGGCCTTAGCTAACTATGGCTACACCTTC.

This clone was recorded once. The gene calls are TRBV30 and TRBJ2-7, with D hard to call. Germline loops: CDR1 GTSNPN, CDR2 SVGIG (reference sequence). The CDR3 has 12 residues. Trimming left V 0 bases short and J 5 bases short, with 8 bases between. The CDR3 protein is CAWSVSRDEQYF. In nucleotides, the CDR3 is TGTGCCTGGAGTGTCTCTAGGGACGAGCAGTACTTC.

CDR3 in amino acids: CASSLVAGNGYTF. CDR3 in DNA: TGTGCCAGCAGCTTGGTGGCCGGGAATGGCTACACCTTC. J is TRBJ1-2 and V is TRBV5-6, with unresolved D. The V and J ends lost 0 bases and 6 bases respectively, with 9 bases between them. There are 13 residues in the CDR3. Per germline, CDR1 SGHDT and CDR2 YYEEEE.

The chain carries TRBV6-6 and TRBJ2-7, with 10 bases matching TRBD1. Looked up from germline, CDR1 is MNHNY and CDR2 is SVGAGI (reference sequence). V lost 2 bases to trimming and J lost 4 bases; unmatched junction nucleotides: 2. CDR3 length equals 14 residues. This CDR3 is CASSYGQGGYEQYF. The DNA for the CDR3 is TGTGCCAGCAGTTACGGACAGGGGGGTTACGAGCAGTACTTC.

In this sample, this clone turned up a few times. The genes are TRBV5-1 and TRBJ2-1; D possibly corresponds to TRBD2 (5 bases). From germline, CDR1 is SGHRS and CDR2 YFSETQ. CDR3 size: 14 residues. Trimming pared 0 bases from V and 6 bases from J, leaving 10 bases between. This CDR3 reads CASSLEGRGNEQFF. CDR3 sequence (DNA): TGCGCCAGCAGCTTGGAGGGCCGGGGCAATGAGCAGTTCTTC. Full variable domain (missing parts from reference TRBV5-1 and TRBJ2-1): KAGVTQTPRYLIKTRGQQVTLSCSPISGHRSVSWYQQTPGQGLQFLFEYFSETQRNKGNFPGRFSGRQFSNSRSEMNVSTLELGDSALYLCASSLEGRGNEQFFGPGTRLTVL.